The sequence of this T cell receptor beta chain was determined in a study of CD8+ T cells in alopecia areata. Study summary: Patients in the treated group were given tofacitinib by mouth, 5 to 10 mg twice a day.

Punch biopsies of lesional scalp, plus peripheral blood, were taken from alopecia areata patients. Between the trimmed V and J ends, which lost 0 bases and 5 bases, there was a span of 11 bases. The CDR3 sequence is 15 residues long. Germline V gene data show CDR1 as MNHNS and CDR2 as SASEGT. Concerning this clone: Its antigen is as yet unknown.

cDNA serving as the sequencing template came from extracted, reverse transcribed RNA. Assay: immunoSEQ multiplex PCR; the TCRdb copy retains only in-frame clones and omits some. The sample has about 14,000 clones; approximately 61% are singletons. Study-wide points: Among patients, TCR sharing was less clear than in mice, a difference possibly due in part to HLA diversity in the patient population. Higher clonality was seen in lesional scalp than in normal scalp, especially in alopecia totalis/universalis.

The sample consisted of skin, taken at week 0. The TCR comes from a human donor with alopecia areata. The rearrangement joins TRBV6-1 to TRBJ1-5; D is undetermined. CDR3 sequence (DNA): TGTGCCAGCAGTGAAGCGCGACTCACCTATCAGCCCCAGCATTTT. Translation gives CASSEARLTYQPQHF.